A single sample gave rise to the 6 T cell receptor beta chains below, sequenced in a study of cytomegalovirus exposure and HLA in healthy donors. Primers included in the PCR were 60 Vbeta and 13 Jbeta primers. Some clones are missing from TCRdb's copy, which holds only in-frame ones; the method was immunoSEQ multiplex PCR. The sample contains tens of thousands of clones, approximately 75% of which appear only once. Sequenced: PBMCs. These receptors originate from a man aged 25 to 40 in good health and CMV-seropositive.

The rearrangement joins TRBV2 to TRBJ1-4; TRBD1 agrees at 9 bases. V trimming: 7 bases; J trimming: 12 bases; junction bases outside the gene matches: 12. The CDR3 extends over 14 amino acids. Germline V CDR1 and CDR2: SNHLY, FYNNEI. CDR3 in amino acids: CASNQGQGLPELFF. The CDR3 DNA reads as TGTGCCAGCAACCAGGGACAGGGTTTACCGGAACTGTTTTTT.

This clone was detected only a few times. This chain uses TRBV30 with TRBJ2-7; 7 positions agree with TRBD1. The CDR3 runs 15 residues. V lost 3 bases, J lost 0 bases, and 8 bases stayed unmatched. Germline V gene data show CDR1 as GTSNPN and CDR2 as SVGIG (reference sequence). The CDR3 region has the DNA TGTGCCTGGAGCGGAACAGGGGACCCCTCCTACGAGCAGTACTTC. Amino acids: CAWSGTGDPSYEQYF. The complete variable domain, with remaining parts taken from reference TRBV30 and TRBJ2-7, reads SQTIHQWPATLVQPVGSPLSLECTVEGTSNPNLYWYRQAAGRGLQLLFYSVGIGQISSEVPQNLSASRPQDRQFILSSKKLLLSDSGFYLCAWSGTGDPSYEQYFGPGTRLTVT.

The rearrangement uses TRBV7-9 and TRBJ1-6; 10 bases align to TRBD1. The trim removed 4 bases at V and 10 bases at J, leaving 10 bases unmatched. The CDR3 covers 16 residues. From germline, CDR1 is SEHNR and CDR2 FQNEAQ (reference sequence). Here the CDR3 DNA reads TGTGCCAGCAGCTCCCCCATGACAGGGGGCAGGTCACCCCTCCACTTT. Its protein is CASSSPMTGGRSPLHF.

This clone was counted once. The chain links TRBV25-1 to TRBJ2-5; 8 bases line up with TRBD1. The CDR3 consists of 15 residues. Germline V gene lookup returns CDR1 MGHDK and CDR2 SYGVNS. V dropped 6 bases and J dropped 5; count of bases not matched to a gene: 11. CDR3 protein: CASRRQGSRGETQYF. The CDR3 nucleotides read TGTGCCAGCAGGAGACAGGGGTCTAGAGGGGAGACCCAGTACTTC.

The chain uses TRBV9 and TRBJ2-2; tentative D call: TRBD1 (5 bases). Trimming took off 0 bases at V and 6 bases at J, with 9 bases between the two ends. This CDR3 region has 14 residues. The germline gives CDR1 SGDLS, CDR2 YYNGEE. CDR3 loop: CASSVASQAGELFF. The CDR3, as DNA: TGTGCCAGCAGCGTAGCTTCACAGGCCGGGGAGCTGTTTTTT.

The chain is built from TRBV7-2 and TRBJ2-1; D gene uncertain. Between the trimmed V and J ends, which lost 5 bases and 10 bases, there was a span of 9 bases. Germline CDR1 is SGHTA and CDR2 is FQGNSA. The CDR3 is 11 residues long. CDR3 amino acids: CASSTLSEQFF. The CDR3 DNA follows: TGTGCCAGCAGCACCTTAAGCGAGCAGTTCTTC.